This T cell receptor beta chain was recorded in a study of memory CD4+ T cells and cytomegalovirus serostatus. Whole-study results and caveats: A US-trained random forest predicted CMV serostatus with median AUC 0.91.

Only in-frame clones appear in the TCRdb table, and some are missing; sequencing was by immunoSEQ multiplex PCR. The sample holds about 40,000 clones, roughly three quarters seen once. Single viable CD3+CD4+CD8-CD45RO+ cells were sorted as the memory CD4+ T cells. In its sample, this clone was seen a few times. Its antigen remains unidentified. CDR3 size: 15 residues. CDR1 is SGHTA and CDR2 is FQGTGA in the germline V gene. Trimming removed 2 bases at V and 3 bases at J, with 14 bases between. The chain is built from TRBV7-3 and TRBJ2-7; unclear D gene. This sequence originates from an adult in good health and CMV-seronegative. Sequenced input: memory CD4+ T cells from blood. CDR3 bases: TGTGCCAGCAGCTTAGCGCCCGGCAGTAACTACGAGCAGTACTTC. It is translated as CASSLAPGSNYEQYF. The variable domain in full, completed from reference TRBV7-3 and TRBJ2-7, reads GAGVSQTPSNKVTEKGKYVELRCDPISGHTALYWYRQSLGQGPEFLIYFQGTGAADDSGLPNDRFFAVRPEGSVSTLKIQRTERGDSAVYLCASSLAPGSNYEQYFGPGTRLTVT.